The entry that follows covers one TCR beta chain sequence. Responders that carried the CFSE label, approximately 200,000 of them, were plated with approximately 200,000 irradiated, violet-dye-labeled stimulator cells. Sorting of proliferating CFSE-low CD3+CD4+ and CD3+CD8+ responders took place after the reaction. The assay was immunoSEQ multiplex PCR, and TCRdb's table has in-frame clones only and misses some. Among 7,000 or so clones listed, roughly 25% were seen once. This record belongs to a study of graft-versus-host responses after intestinal transplantation. This clonotype originated in a human patient who was an organ donor for intestinal transplantation. Sequenced material: alloreactive CD8+ T cells from a mixed lymphocyte reaction culture, taken before transplantation. The sample's subset: CFSE-low proliferating T cells sorted from roughly six-day pre-transplant mixed lymphocyte reaction (GvH or HvG direction).

DNA for the CDR3: TGTGCCAGCAGCTTAAGTCCGGGACTAGCGGTTTACAATGAGCAGTTCTTC. It encodes CASSLSPGLAVYNEQFF. The chain links TRBV7-3 to TRBJ2-1; 11 nucleotides align to TRBD2. The CDR3 runs 17 residues. Trimming at V came to 1 base and at J to 4 bases, leaving 6 bases not matched to a gene. CDR1 SGHTA and CDR2 FQGTGA come from the germline V gene. Drawing the rest from reference TRBV7-3 and TRBJ2-1, the complete variable domain is GAGVSQTPSNKVTEKGKYVELRCDPISGHTALYWYRQSLGQGPEFLIYFQGTGAADDSGLPNDRFFAVRPEGSVSTLKIQRTERGDSAVYLCASSLSPGLAVYNEQFFGPGTRLTVL.